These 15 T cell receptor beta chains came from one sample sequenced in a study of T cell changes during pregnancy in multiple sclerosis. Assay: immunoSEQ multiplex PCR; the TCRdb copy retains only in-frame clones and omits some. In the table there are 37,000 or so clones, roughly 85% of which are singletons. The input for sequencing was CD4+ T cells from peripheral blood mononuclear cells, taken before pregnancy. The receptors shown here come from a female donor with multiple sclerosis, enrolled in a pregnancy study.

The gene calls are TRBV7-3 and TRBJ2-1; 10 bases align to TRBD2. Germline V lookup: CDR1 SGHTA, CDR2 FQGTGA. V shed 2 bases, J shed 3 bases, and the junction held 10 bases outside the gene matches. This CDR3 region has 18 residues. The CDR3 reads CASSLLMGRTSGYNEQFF. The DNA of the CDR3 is TGTGCCAGCAGCTTACTGATGGGAAGGACTAGCGGCTACAATGAGCAGTTCTTC.

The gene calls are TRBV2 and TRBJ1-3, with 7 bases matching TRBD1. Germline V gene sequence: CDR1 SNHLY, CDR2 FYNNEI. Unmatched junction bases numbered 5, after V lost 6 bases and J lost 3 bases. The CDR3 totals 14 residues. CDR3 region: CASRGTVNGNTIYF. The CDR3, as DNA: TGTGCCAGCAGGGGGACAGTAAATGGAAACACCATATATTTT.

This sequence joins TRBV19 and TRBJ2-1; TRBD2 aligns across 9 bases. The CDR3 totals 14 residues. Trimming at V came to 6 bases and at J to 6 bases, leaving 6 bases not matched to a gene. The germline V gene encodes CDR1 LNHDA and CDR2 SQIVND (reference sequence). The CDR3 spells CASRVSGSINEQFF. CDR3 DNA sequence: TGTGCCAGTAGAGTTAGCGGGAGTATCAATGAGCAGTTCTTC.

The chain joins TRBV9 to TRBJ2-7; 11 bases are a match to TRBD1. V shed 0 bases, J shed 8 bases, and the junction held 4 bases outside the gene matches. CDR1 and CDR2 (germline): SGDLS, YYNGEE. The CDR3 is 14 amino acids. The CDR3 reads CASSVGTGGNQQYF. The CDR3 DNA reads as TGTGCCAGCAGCGTAGGGACAGGGGGCAATCAGCAGTACTTC.

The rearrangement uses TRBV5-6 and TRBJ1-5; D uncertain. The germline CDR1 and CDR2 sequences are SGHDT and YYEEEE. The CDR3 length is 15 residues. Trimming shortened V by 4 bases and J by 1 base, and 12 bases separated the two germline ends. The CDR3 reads CASSLWQISNQPQHF. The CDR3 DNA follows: TGTGCCAGCAGCCTCTGGCAGATCAGCAATCAGCCCCAGCATTTT.

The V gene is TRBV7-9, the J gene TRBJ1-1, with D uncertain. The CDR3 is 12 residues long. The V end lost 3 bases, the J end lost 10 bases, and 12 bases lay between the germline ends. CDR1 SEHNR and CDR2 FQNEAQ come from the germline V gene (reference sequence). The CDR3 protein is CASSLDGRGAFF. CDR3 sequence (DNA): TGTGCCAGCAGCTTGGACGGCCGGGGAGCTTTCTTT.

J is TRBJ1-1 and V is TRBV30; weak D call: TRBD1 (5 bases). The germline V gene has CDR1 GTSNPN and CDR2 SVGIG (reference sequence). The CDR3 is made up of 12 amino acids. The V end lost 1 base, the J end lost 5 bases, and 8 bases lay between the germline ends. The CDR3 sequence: CAWSDGGTEAFF. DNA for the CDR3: TGTGCCTGGAGTGACGGGGGGACTGAAGCTTTCTTT.

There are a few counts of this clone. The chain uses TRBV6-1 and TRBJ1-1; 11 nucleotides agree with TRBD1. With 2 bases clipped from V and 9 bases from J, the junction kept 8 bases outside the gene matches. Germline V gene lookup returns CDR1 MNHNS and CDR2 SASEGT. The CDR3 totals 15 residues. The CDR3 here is CASSEIVRDRGKAFF. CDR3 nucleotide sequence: TGTGCCAGCAGTGAAATAGTACGGGACAGGGGGAAAGCTTTCTTT.

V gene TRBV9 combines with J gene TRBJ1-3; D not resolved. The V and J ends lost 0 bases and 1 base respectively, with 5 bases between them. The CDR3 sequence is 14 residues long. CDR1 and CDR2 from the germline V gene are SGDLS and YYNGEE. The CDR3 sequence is CASSVDFSGNTIYF. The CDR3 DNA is TGTGCCAGCAGCGTAGACTTTTCTGGAAACACCATATATTTT.

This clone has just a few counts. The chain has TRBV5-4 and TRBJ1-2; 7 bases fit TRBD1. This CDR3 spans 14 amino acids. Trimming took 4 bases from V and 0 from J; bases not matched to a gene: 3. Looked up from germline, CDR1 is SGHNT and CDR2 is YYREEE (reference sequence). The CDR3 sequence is CASSAGQSNYGYTF. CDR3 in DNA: TGTGCCAGCAGCGCGGGACAGTCTAACTATGGCTACACCTTC.

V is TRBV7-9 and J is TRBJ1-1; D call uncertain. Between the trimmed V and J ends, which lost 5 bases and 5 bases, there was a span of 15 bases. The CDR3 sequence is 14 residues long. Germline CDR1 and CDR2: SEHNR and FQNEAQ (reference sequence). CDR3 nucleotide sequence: TGTGCCAGCAGCCCGATGGACTTGGGTACTGAAGCTTTCTTT. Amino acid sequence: CASSPMDLGTEAFF.

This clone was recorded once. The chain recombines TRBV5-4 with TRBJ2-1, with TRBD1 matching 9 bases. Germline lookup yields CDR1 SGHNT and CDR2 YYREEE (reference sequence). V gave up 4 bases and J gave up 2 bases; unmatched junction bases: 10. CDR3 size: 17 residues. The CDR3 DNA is TGTGCCAGCAGCCCCCCCGGGACAGGGAAAGCCTACAATGAGCAGTTCTTC. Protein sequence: CASSPPGTGKAYNEQFF.

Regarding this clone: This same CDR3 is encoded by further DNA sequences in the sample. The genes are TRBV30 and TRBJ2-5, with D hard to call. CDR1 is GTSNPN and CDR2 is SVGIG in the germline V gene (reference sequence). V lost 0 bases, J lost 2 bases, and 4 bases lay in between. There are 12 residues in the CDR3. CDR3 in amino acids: CAWSVSQETQYF. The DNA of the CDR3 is TGTGCCTGGAGTGTTTCTCAAGAGACCCAGTACTTC.

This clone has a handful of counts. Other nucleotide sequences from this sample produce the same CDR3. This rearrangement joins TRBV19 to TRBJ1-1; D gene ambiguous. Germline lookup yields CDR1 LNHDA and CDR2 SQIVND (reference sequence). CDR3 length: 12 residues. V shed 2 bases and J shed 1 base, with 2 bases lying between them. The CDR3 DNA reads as TGTGCCAGTAGTATACAGAACACTGAAGCTTTCTTT. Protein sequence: CASSIQNTEAFF.

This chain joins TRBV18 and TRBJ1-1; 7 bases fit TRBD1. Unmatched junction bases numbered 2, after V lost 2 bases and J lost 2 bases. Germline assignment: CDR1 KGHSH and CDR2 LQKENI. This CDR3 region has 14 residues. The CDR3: CASSPGQANTEAFF. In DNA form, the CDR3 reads TGTGCCAGCTCACCAGGACAGGCTAACACTGAAGCTTTCTTT.